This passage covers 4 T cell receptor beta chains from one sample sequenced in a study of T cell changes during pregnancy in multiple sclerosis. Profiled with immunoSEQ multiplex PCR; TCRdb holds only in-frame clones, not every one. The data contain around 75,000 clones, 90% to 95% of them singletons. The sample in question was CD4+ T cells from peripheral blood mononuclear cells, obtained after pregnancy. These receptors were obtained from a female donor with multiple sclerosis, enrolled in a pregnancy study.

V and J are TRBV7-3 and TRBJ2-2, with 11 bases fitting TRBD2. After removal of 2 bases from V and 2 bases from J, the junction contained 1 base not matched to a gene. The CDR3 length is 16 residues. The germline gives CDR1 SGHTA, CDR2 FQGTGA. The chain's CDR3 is CASSLGTSGNTGELFF. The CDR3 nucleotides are TGTGCCAGCAGCTTAGGGACTAGCGGTAACACCGGGGAGCTGTTTTTT.

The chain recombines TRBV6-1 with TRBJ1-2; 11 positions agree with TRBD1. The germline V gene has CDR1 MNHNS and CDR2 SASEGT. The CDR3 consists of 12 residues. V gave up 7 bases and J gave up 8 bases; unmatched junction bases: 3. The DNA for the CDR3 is TGTGCCAGCACGGACAGGGGGCGAGGCTACACCTTC. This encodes CASTDRGRGYTF.

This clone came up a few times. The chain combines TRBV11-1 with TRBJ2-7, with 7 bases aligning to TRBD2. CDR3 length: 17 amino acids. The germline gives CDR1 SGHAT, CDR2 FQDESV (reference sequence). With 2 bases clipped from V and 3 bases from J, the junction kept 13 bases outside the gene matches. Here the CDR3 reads CASSLRMTRSSGYEQYF. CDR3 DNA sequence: TGTGCCAGCAGCTTACGAATGACGAGGTCTAGCGGCTACGAGCAGTACTTC.

The CDR3 here is CASSRGPSTTYEQYF. The CDR3 nucleotides read TGTGCCAGCAGCCGTGGGCCATCCACGACCTACGAGCAGTACTTC. This chain links TRBV5-6 with TRBJ2-7; the D is unclear. With 4 bases removed from V and 2 bases from J, the gap between germline ends came to 16 bases. Germline-derived CDR1 and CDR2 are SGHDT and YYEEEE. The CDR3 is 15 residues long.